The 8 T cell receptor beta chains below all came from one sample that was sequenced in a study of blood T cell repertoires in COVID-19. The repertoire was sequenced with immunoSEQ multiplex PCR; TCRdb's copy has only in-frame clones and lacks some. The sample has some 130,000 clones, approximately 88% seen once. Specimen: peripheral blood. These receptors were collected from a man aged 65 to 85 with active COVID-19.

The chain joins TRBV7-2 to TRBJ2-5, with 9 bases fitting TRBD1. The CDR3 is 14 residues long. The germline V gene encodes CDR1 SGHTA and CDR2 FQGNSA. V shed 4 bases and J 8 bases; nucleotides not matched to a gene: 8. Here the CDR3 reads CASSSGTGKVTQYF. The DNA of the CDR3 is TGTGCCAGCAGCTCCGGGACAGGGAAGGTAACCCAGTACTTC.

The V gene is TRBV2, the J gene TRBJ1-1; 8 nucleotides align to TRBD1. CDR1 SNHLY and CDR2 FYNNEI come from the germline V gene. The CDR3 is 16 amino acids. Trimming took 5 bases from V and 1 from J; bases not matched to a gene: 9. Here the CDR3 DNA reads TGTGCCAGCAGTCCTCAGGGGGCCCTAACGAACACTGAAGCTTTCTTT. Translation gives CASSPQGALTNTEAFF.

This sequence joins TRBV6-2 or TRBV6-3 and TRBJ2-5; 9 bases fit TRBD2. The V and J ends lost 2 bases and 3 bases, in that order; junction bases with no gene match: 7. The CDR3 totals 16 residues. Germline lookup yields CDR1 MNHEY and CDR2 SVGEGT. Written as DNA, the CDR3 is TGTGCCAGCAGTTACGGGGCTAGCGGGATGGAAGAGACCCAGTACTTC. It translates to CASSYGASGMEETQYF.

This chain connects TRBV2 to TRBJ1-5; weak D call: TRBD1 (6 bases). The CDR3 runs to 15 residues. Trimming left V 6 bases short and J 0 bases short, with 12 bases between. The germline gives CDR1 SNHLY, CDR2 FYNNEI. CDR3: CASRAQGDSNQPQHF. The CDR3 DNA follows: TGTGCCAGCAGGGCACAGGGTGATAGCAATCAGCCCCAGCATTTT.

The chain is built from TRBV6-5 and TRBJ2-1; D not resolved. Trimming stripped 4 bases from V and 3 bases from J, with 10 bases between. CDR1 is MNHEY and CDR2 is SVGAGI in the germline V gene. This CDR3 contains 14 residues. The CDR3 DNA reads as TGTGCCAGCAGTTTGTCCACGGGCTACAATGAGCAGTTCTTC. It yields the protein CASSLSTGYNEQFF.

The J gene is TRBJ1-1, the V gene TRBV11-1; D is possibly TRBD1 (6 bases). This CDR3 spans 14 amino acids. Trimming took 4 bases from V and 1 from J, leaving 10 bases between them. CDR1 and CDR2 (germline): SGHAT, FQDESV (reference sequence). CDR3 amino acids: CASSSGVGNTEAFF. CDR3 bases: TGTGCCAGCAGCTCAGGGGTTGGGAACACTGAAGCTTTCTTT.

The J gene is TRBJ2-7, the V gene TRBV2; 9 nucleotides agree with TRBD2. In germline, CDR1 is SNHLY, CDR2 FYNNEI. The V and J ends lost 8 bases and 6 bases, in that order; junction bases with no gene match: 11. The CDR3 length is 14 residues. The CDR3 sequence: CASAAGLAGGEQYF. In nucleotides, the CDR3 is TGTGCCAGCGCCGCGGGACTAGCAGGTGGCGAGCAGTACTTC.

For the CDR3, the DNA is TGCGCCAGCAGCTATGGGACTAGCGAGTACAATGAGCAGTTCTTC. This sequence encodes CASSYGTSEYNEQFF. The chain has TRBV5-1 and TRBJ2-1, with 10 bases lining up with TRBD2. Germline loops: CDR1 SGHRS, CDR2 YFSETQ. The CDR3 runs 15 residues. J gave up 4 bases and V 3 bases, and 4 bases lay outside the gene matches.